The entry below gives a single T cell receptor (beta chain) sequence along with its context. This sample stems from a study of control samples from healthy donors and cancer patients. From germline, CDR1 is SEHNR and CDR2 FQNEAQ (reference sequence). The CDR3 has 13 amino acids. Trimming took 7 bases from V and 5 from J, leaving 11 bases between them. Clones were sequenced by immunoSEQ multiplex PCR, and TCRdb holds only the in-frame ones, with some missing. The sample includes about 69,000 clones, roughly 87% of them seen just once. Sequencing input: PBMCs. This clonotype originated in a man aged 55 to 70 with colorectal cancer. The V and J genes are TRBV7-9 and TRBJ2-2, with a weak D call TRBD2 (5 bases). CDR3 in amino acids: CASNGVVTGELFF. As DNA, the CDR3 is TGTGCCAGCAACGGGGTGGTGACCGGGGAGCTGTTTTTT. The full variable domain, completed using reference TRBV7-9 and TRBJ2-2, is DTGVSQNPRHKITKRGQNVTFRCDPISEHNRLYWYRQTLGQGPEFLTYFQNEAQLEKSRLLSDRFSAERPKGSFSTLEIQRTEQGDSAMYLCASNGVVTGELFFGEGSRLTVL.